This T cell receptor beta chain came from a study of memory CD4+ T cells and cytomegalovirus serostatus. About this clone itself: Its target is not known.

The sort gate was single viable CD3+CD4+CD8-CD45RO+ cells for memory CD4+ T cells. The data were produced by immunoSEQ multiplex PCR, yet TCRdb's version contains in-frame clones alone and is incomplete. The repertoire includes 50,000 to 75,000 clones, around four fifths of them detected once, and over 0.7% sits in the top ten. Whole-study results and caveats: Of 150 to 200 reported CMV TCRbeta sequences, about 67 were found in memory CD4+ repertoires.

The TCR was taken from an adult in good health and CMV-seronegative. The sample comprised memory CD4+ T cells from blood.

CDR3 coding DNA: TGCAGCGTGGGAGGGGACAGAGGCTGGGAGCAGTTCTTC. It specifies CSVGGDRGWEQFF. This chain connects TRBV29-1 to TRBJ2-1, with D perhaps assigned TRBD1 or TRBD2 (7 bases each). This CDR3 contains 13 residues. The V end was cut by 6 bases, the J end by 10 bases, with 19 bases between. Looked up from germline, CDR1 is SQVTM and CDR2 is ANQGSEA.